This T cell receptor beta chain derives from a study of cytotoxic CD8 clonotypes in ibrutinib-treated CLL. Study summary: With a range of 6 to 36, the median treatment time before response samples were taken was roughly twelve months. Sequenced samples delivered averages of around 260,000 productive templates and 94,082 productive rearrangements.

Whole-study findings and limits: Clonality climbed at ibrutinib response, then dropped toward baseline at progression.

As to this clone: Its antigen is unknown.

T cells were sequenced at a targeted depth of 1 in 200,000 to 1 in 1 million. Some clones are missing from TCRdb's copy, which holds only in-frame ones; the method was immunoSEQ multiplex PCR. The sample has about 300,000 clones; roughly four fifths are singletons. The V segment lost 6 bases and the J segment 5 bases; nucleotides outside the gene matches: 3. The germline CDR1 and CDR2 sequences are SQVTM and ANQGSEA. CDR3 length: 12 residues. V is TRBV29-1 and J is TRBJ2-7; 11 positions match TRBD1. This TCR was recovered from a human donor with chronic lymphocytic leukemia. Sequences were derived from PBMCs, sampled at disease progression, from a patient treated with ibrutinib. The CDR3, as DNA: TGCAGCGTACCGGGACAGGGGGACGAGCAGTACTTC. Residues: CSVPGQGDEQYF.